The clone carrying this T cell receptor beta chain was counted only a few times. One end of the junction fails to match germline, which may point to a read error. The test was conducted at deep level. Profiling relied on immunoSEQ multiplex PCR, and the TCRdb table lists in-frame clones only, not all of them. Here the sample spans approximately 460,000 clones, 77% being singletons. Every donor, a Caucasian adult, lived in Nashville, Tennessee. In germline, CDR1 is LGHNA, CDR2 YNFKEQ. There are 14 residues in the CDR3. This sample was taken from a study of shared clonotypes between healthy human individuals. Whole-study context: Donors were a couple of women and three men aged 18 to 49.

The TCR was taken from a woman aged 40 to 50 in good health. Some clones in this sample may be carry-over from other donors' samples. The source material was PBMCs. V gene TRBV4-2 combines with J gene TRBJ2-5, with 8 bases identical to TRBD2. The better agreement between TRBJ2-7 and the DNA end casts doubt on the J call. The chain's CDR3 is CASNTGGESSEQYF. DNA of the CDR3: TGTGCCAGCAACACCGGGGGGGAGTCCTCCGAGCAGTACTTC.